This T cell receptor (beta chain) is from a study of blood T cell repertoires in COVID-19. CDR3 length equals 13 residues. Germline V gives CDR1 SGHTA, CDR2 FQGNSA. Data came from immunoSEQ multiplex PCR; TCRdb stores just in-frame clones and leaves some out. The sample has 300,000 to 400,000 clones, approximately 83% seen once. Participants were placed into cohorts based on the clinical history they reported. Sequencing used PBMCs or T cells enriched from blood (not recorded which). This TCR was sampled from a woman between 40 and 55 years old with acute COVID-19. The rearrangement links TRBV7-2 to TRBJ1-2; D call uncertain. The CDR3 loop reads CVGSRAGSYGYTF. The CDR3 DNA reads TGTGTAGGTTCCCGGGCTGGGAGCTATGGCTACACCTTC.